A selection of T cell receptor beta chains follows, all from one sample in a study of CD8+ T cells in alopecia areata. Profiling relied on immunoSEQ multiplex PCR, and the TCRdb table lists in-frame clones only, not all of them. The sample carries 150,000 to 200,000 clones, around 60% recorded once. The sample in question was CD4+ T cells sorted from blood, obtained around week 47, from a patient treated with tofacitinib. The receptors were sampled from a human donor with alopecia areata. Both conserved end residues are part of each CDR3. A D gene is named only where the DNA matches it firmly. Where a row states a size, it is once, few, many or the class of an expanded clone; other rows omit it.

v_gene	abundance	j_gene	d_gene	CDR3nt	CDR3aa
TRBV29-1	NA	TRBJ2-2	NA	TGCAGCGGCCGCAGGGGCACCGGGGAGCTGTTTTTT	CSGRRGTGELFF
TRBV6-1	NA	TRBJ1-5	NA	TGTGCCAGCAGTGAATCTATCAACAATCAGCCCCAGCATTTT	CASSESINNQPQHF
TRBV27	NA	TRBJ2-1	NA	TGTGCCAGCACTTTCAGCAGCTCCTACAATGAGCAGTTCTTC	CASTFSSSYNEQFF
TRBV4-3	NA	TRBJ1-1	TRBD1	TGCGCCAGCAGCCAAGGCTCTAGACAGGGGAACACTGAAGCTTTCTTT	CASSQGSRQGNTEAFF
TRBV5-4	NA	TRBJ1-2	NA	TGTGCCAGCAGCCCGCCAACCGGGATTAACTATGGCTACACCTTC	CASSPPTGINYGYTF
TRBV15	NA	TRBJ2-7	NA	TGTGCCACCAGCAGAGATTCTGGTTTCTCCTACGAGCAGTACTTC	CATSRDSGFSYEQYF
TRBV7-6	NA	TRBJ2-5	NA	TGTGCCAGCAGCTCGGGGGAGACCCAGTACTTC	CASSSGETQYF
TRBV9	few	TRBJ2-1	TRBD2	TGTGCCAGCAGCGATACCGGCGGGGGGCACTACAATGAGCAGTTCTTC	CASSDTGGGHYNEQFF
TRBV7-2	few	TRBJ2-7	NA	TGTGCCAGCAAAAAGGGAGAGGGTACCTACGAGCAGTACTTC	CASKKGEGTYEQYF
TRBV7-2	NA	TRBJ1-1	NA	TGTGCCAGCAGCTTAGGAACCTCAAAGAAAGCTTTCTTT	CASSLGTSKKAFF
TRBV6-1	NA	TRBJ2-1	NA	TGTGCCAGCAGTGATGCCAGCCACAATGAGCAGTTCTTC	CASSDASHNEQFF
TRBV29-1	NA	TRBJ2-3	NA	TGCAGCCCTCTAGGAACAGATACGCAGTATTTT	CSPLGTDTQYF
TRBV11-2	few	TRBJ1-2	NA	TGTGCCAGCAGCTTGGGGCCCGAGTTTGGCTACACCTTC	CASSLGPEFGYTF
TRBV6-5	NA	TRBJ2-3	NA	TGTGCCAGCGGGCCAGACACAGATACGCAGTATTTT	CASGPDTDTQYF
TRBV15	few	TRBJ2-2	TRBD2	TGTGCCACCAGCAGAGTGTTCAGCGGGGTAAACACCGGGGAGCTGTTTTTT	CATSRVFSGVNTGELFF
TRBV7-8	NA	TRBJ2-7	NA	TGTGCCAGCCGACGAGACTTTACCTACGAGCAGTACTTC	CASRRDFTYEQYF
TRBV29-1	NA	TRBJ2-7	TRBD1	TGCAGCGTGCGGAAAGACAGGGGGCGCGAGCAGTACTTC	CSVRKDRGREQYF
TRBV10-2	NA	TRBJ2-5	NA	TGCGCCAGCAGCGCCCCAATGGAGACCCAGTACTTC	CASSAPMETQYF
TRBV10-2	NA	TRBJ1-5	NA	TGCGCCTCCGGGACGGGGAGAGGTCAGCCCCAGCATTTT	CASGTGRGQPQHF
TRBV9	few	TRBJ2-7	NA	TGTGCCAGCAGCGCCCAAGCGGGCTACGAGCAGTACTTC	CASSAQAGYEQYF
TRBV6-1	NA	TRBJ2-6	NA	TGTGCCAGCAGTGAATCGGTGATGGGGGCCAACGTCCTGACTTTC	CASSESVMGANVLTF
TRBV29-1	NA	TRBJ2-7	NA	TGCAGCGCCGGGACACGACACGAGCAGTACTTC	CSAGTRHEQYF
TRBV29-1	NA	TRBJ1-1	NA	TGCAGCGTTGATCTTACGGGAGGGGGCACTGAAGCTTTCTTT	CSVDLTGGGTEAFF
TRBV14	NA	TRBJ2-1	TRBD2	TGTGCCAGCAGCCAACTAACTAGCGGGGGCAATGAGCAGTTCTTC	CASSQLTSGGNEQFF
TRBV20-1	once	TRBJ1-1	NA	TGCAGTGCTACAGGAAACACTGAAGCTTTCTTT	CSATGNTEAFF
TRBV4-3	NA	TRBJ2-4	NA	TGCGCCAGCAGCCAAATGGGGTCGGGAAACATTCAGTACTTC	CASSQMGSGNIQYF
TRBV15	NA	TRBJ1-3	NA	TGTGCCACCCAAACCGGGACTGGCTCTGGAAACACCATATATTTT	CATQTGTGSGNTIYF
TRBV30	NA	TRBJ2-7	NA	TGTGCCTGGAGTGACCGACAGTCCCCGAGCTCCTACGAGCAGTACTTC	CAWSDRQSPSSYEQYF
TRBV7-3	NA	TRBJ2-1	NA	TGTGCCAGCAGTCTAAGGGTGGGTGAGCAGTTCTTC	CASSLRVGEQFF
TRBV2	once	TRBJ1-2	NA	TGTGCCAGCAGTGAAAGTTTGGCAGGGAACACCTTC	CASSESLAGNTF
TRBV25-1	NA	TRBJ1-2	TRBD1	TGTGCCAGCAGTCTACCCAAACAGGGGGCGTTTGGCTACACCTTC	CASSLPKQGAFGYTF
TRBV15	NA	TRBJ2-3	TRBD2	TGTGCCACCAGCAGAGACTTTGCGGGGGAAACTACGCAGTATTTT	CATSRDFAGETTQYF
TRBV6-6	NA	TRBJ2-1	NA	TGTGCCAGCAGTTACCACGGATGGCAGTTCTTC	CASSYHGWQFF
TRBV6-5	NA	TRBJ1-5	TRBD1	TGTGCCAGCAGCACGGGACAGAACAATCAGCCCCAGCATTTT	CASSTGQNNQPQHF
TRBV20-1	once	TRBJ1-2	NA	TGCAGTGCAGGAGTGAATGGCTACACCTTC	CSAGVNGYTF
TRBV30	NA	TRBJ1-1	NA	TGTGCCTGGAGTTTTAAGGGGCCTCCTGAAGCTTTCTTT	CAWSFKGPPEAFF
TRBV29-1	NA	TRBJ1-2	NA	TGCAGCGTGGCCCACCTCTTTCAGGAGGATGGCTACACCTTC	CSVAHLFQEDGYTF
TRBV29-1	few	TRBJ2-5	TRBD2	TGCAGCGTTGCGACTAGCGGGACTCAAGAGACCCAGTACTTC	CSVATSGTQETQYF
TRBV14	many	TRBJ2-2	NA	TGTGCCAGCAGCCAAGGTCTCACCGGGGAGCTGTTTTTT	CASSQGLTGELFF
TRBV29-1	NA	TRBJ1-5	TRBD1	TGCAGCGTAAGACAGGGTTTTAATCAGCCCCAGCATTTT	CSVRQGFNQPQHF
TRBV29-1	NA	TRBJ2-1	NA	TGCAGCGCAGGGTTCAATGAGCAGTTCTTC	CSAGFNEQFF